This T cell receptor (beta chain) was recovered during a study of shared clonotypes between healthy human individuals. With regard to this clone: The target antigen is unknown. Other DNA sequences from this sample encode an identical CDR3 as well.

The table came from immunoSEQ multiplex PCR; TCRdb's copy has only in-frame clones and leaves some out. The data contain fewer than 1.8 million clones, about 98.5% of them seen just once; the ten biggest clones take up under 0.45%. General study points: Exclusively blood specimens were collected; tissue repertoires likely differ. Larger estimated richness was generally seen in naive subsets than in memory subsets.

This CDR3 is built from 13 residues. V was cut by 0 bases and J by 5 bases, with 8 bases left in between. Germline CDR1 is SGHRS and CDR2 is YFSETQ. This sequence was found in a man aged 25-45 years in good health. The sequenced sample consisted of naive CD4+ T cells sorted from blood. Subset specified: CD45RA+ positively selected. The V call is TRBV5-1, the J call TRBJ2-5; no definite D call. CDR3 sequence: CASSLVLGETQYF. The CDR3 nucleotides read TGCGCCAGCAGCTTGGTCCTGGGGGAGACCCAGTACTTC.